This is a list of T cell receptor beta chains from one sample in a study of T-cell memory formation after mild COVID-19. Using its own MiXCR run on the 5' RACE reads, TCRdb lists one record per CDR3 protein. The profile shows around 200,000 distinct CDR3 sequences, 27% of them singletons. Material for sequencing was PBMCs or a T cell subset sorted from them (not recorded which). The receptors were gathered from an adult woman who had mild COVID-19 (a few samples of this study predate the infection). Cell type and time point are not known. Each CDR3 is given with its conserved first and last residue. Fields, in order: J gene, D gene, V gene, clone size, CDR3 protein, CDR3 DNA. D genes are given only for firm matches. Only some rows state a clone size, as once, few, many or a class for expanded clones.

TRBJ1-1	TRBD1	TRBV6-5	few	CASSYDRGAEAFF	TGTGCCAGCAGTTACGACAGGGGGGCTGAAGCTTTCTTT
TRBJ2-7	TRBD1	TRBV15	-	CATSRDRGVKGAGEQYF	TGTGCCACCAGCAGAGATCGGGGTGTAAAGGGGGCGGGCGAGCAGTACTTC
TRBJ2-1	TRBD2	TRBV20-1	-	CSAVGLAEFNEQFF	TGCAGTGCCGTTGGGCTAGCGGAGTTCAATGAGCAGTTCTTC
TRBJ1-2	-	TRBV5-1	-	CASSLEQGGGYTF	TGCGCCAGCAGCTTGGAACAGGGCGGTGGCTACACCTTC
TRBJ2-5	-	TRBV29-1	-	CSVAEETQYF	TGCAGCGTTGCAGAGGAGACCCAGTACTTC
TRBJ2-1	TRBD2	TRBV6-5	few	CASSYGAGGVNEQFF	TGTGCCAGCAGTTACGGAGCGGGGGGGGTGAATGAGCAGTTCTTC
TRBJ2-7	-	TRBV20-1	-	CSAAVGTPYEQYF	TGCAGTGCGGCTGTCGGGACCCCTTACGAGCAGTACTTC
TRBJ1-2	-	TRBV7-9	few	CASSLSNYGYTF	TGTGCCAGCAGCTTGAGCAACTATGGCTACACCTTC
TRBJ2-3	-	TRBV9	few	CASSVGGHPSTDTQYF	TGTGCCAGCAGCGTAGGTGGACACCCTAGCACAGATACGCAGTATTTT
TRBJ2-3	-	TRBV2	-	CASNKLASGGTDTQYF	TGTGCCAGCAACAAACTAGCCTCCGGTGGCACAGATACGCAGTATTTT
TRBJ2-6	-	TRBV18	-	CASSPPGLNSGANVLTF	TGTGCCAGCTCACCACCGGGCCTCAACTCTGGGGCCAACGTCCTGACTTTC
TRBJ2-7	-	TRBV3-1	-	CASSQGGDEQYF	TGTGCCAGCAGCCAAGGGGGGGACGAGCAGTACTTC
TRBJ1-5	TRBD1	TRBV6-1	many	CASRPGTGPIGSNQPQHF	TGTGCCAGCAGGCCCGGGACAGGGCCCATCGGTAGCAATCAGCCCCAGCATTTT
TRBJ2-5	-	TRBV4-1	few	CASSPRFGQETQYF	TGCGCCAGCAGCCCCCGGTTCGGCCAAGAGACCCAGTACTTC
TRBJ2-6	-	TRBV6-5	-	CASSSGFVWSGANVLTF	TGTGCCAGCAGTTCGGGCTTTGTGTGGTCTGGGGCCAACGTCCTGACTTTC
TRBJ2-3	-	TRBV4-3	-	CASSQSWVTDTQYF	TGCGCCAGCAGCCAATCATGGGTCACAGATACGCAGTATTTT
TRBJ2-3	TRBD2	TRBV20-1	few	CSASPLANQDTQYF	TGCAGTGCTAGCCCACTAGCGAACCAGGATACGCAGTATTTT
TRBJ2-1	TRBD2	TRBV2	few	CASGKGLAGKGNEQFF	TGTGCCAGCGGCAAAGGACTAGCGGGAAAGGGGAATGAGCAGTTCTTC
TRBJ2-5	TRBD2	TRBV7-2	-	CASSLRFGLAVQETQYF	TGTGCCAGCAGCTTGAGGTTCGGACTAGCGGTACAAGAGACCCAGTACTTC
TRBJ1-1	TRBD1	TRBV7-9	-	CASSPGSGTGAGTEAFF	TGTGCCAGCAGCCCCGGCTCCGGGACAGGGGCCGGGACTGAAGCTTTCTTT
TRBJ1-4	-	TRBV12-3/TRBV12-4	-	CASTLSRGTSTEKLFF	TGTGCCAGCACCCTAAGCAGGGGAACCTCAACCGAAAAACTGTTTTTT
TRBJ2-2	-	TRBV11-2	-	CASSLRGVEGNTGELFF	TGTGCCAGCAGCTTAAGAGGAGTTGAGGGTAACACCGGGGAGCTGTTTTTT
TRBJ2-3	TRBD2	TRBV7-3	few	CASSLLAGRTDTQYF	TGTGCCAGCAGTCTACTAGCGGGTAGGACAGATACGCAGTATTTT
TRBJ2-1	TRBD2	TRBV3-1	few	CASSPGTSGRAPYNEQFF	TGTGCCAGCAGCCCCGGGACTAGCGGGAGGGCGCCCTACAATGAGCAGTTCTTC
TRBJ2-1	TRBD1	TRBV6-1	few	CASSVPPGTGGNEQFF	TGTGCCAGCAGTGTCCCCCCCGGGACAGGGGGCAATGAGCAGTTCTTC
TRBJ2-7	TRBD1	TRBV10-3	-	CAISRQGALDEQYF	TGTGCCATCAGCAGACAGGGTGCGTTAGACGAGCAGTACTTC
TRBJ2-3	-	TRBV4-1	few	CASSLLGPSTDTQYF	TGCGCCAGCAGCCTCCTGGGACCTAGCACAGATACGCAGTATTTT
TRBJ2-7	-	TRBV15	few	CATSRDSADFYEQYF	TGTGCCACCAGCAGAGATAGTGCCGACTTCTACGAGCAGTACTTC
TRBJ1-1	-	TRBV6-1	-	CASSASGNTEAFF	TGTGCCAGCAGCGCCTCGGGGAACACTGAAGCTTTCTTT
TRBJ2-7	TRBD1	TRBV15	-	CATKGQGAHEQYF	TGTGCCACCAAGGGACAGGGGGCCCACGAGCAGTACTTC
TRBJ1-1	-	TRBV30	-	CAWEGGTTEAFF	TGTGCCTGGGAGGGGGGTACCACTGAAGCTTTCTTT
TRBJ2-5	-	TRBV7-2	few	CASSKYQETQYF	TGTGCCAGCAGCAAGTACCAAGAGACCCAGTACTTC
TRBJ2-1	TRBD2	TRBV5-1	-	CASTGTSGGTNEQFF	TGCGCCAGCACCGGGACTAGCGGGGGGACCAATGAGCAGTTCTTC
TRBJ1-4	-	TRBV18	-	CASSPPGGEDEKLFF	TGTGCCAGCTCACCACCGGGCGGGGAGGATGAAAAACTGTTTTTT
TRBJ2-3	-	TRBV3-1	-	CASSYGGPAADTQYF	TGTGCCAGTAGCTACGGGGGACCGGCAGCCGATACGCAGTATTTT
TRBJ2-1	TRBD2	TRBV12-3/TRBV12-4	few	CASSETSGRKNEQFF	TGTGCCAGCAGTGAGACTAGCGGGAGGAAGAATGAGCAGTTCTTC
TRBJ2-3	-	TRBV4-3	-	CASSPRGDTDTQYF	TGCGCCAGCAGCCCACGAGGGGACACAGATACGCAGTATTTT
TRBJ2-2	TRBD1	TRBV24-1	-	CATSDWTGVTGELFF	TGTGCCACCAGTGATTGGACAGGGGTGACCGGGGAGCTGTTTTTT
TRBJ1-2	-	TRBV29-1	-	CSVPDDGYTF	TGCAGCGTTCCGGACGATGGCTACACCTTC
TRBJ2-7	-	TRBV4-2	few	CASSQEMLLGEQYF	TGTGCCAGCAGCCAAGAGATGCTTCTGGGCGAGCAGTACTTC
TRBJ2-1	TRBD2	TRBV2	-	CASSARLAVNQLSSYNEQFF	TGTGCCAGCAGTGCTAGACTAGCGGTAAACCAACTAAGCTCCTACAATGAGCAGTTCTTC
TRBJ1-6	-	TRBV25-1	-	CASSETGSGSPLHF	TGTGCCAGCAGTGAGACGGGTAGTGGTTCACCCCTCCACTTT
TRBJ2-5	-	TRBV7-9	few	CASSLLDPGDQTQYF	TGTGCCAGCAGCTTACTTGATCCGGGGGACCAGACCCAGTACTTC
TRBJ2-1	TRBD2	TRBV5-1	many	CASSRPGQASGSGYNEQFF	TGCGCCAGCAGTCGGCCGGGACAGGCTAGCGGGAGCGGATACAATGAGCAGTTCTTC
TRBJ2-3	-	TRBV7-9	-	CASSFLGDTVGTDTQYF	TGTGCCAGCAGCTTCCTCGGGGATACGGTTGGGACAGATACGCAGTATTTT